The source of this TCR beta chain is a study of blood T cells in healthy people across ages (dated by TCRdb to the mid-2010s). The study in broad terms: Template switching captured roughly one uniquely barcoded TCR beta cDNA molecule per two T cells in model experiments. Age-related changes in TCR beta repertoire diversity were measured in the study by deep sequencing normalized with unique cDNA molecular identifiers. To avoid experimental bias, donors of different ages were spread randomly across the sequencing lanes. Donors were grouped into four age groups: young (average approximately 15 years), middle-aged (around 39), aged (62) and long-lived (around 82). Using the same blood draw, the study looked at two additional independent replicas of 1 million unique cDNA reads for two donors, one aged 18 to 29 and the other aged 80 or older. Overall study outcomes, separate from this receptor: Bulk unsorted PBMC profiling prevented conclusive comparison of naive and antigen-experienced compartments. Total diversity estimates from one million sequenced T cells were considered lower bounds and underestimates. There was a strong correlation between observed TCR beta diversity and the percentage of naive T cells measured by flow cytometry. As age increased, observed TCR beta diversity per million T cells dropped in a roughly linear way, and a significant reduction was already evident by age 40. The long-lived group showed more naive CD4+ T cells, fewer expanded clones and increased TCR diversity than the aged group, suggesting age selection. Because donor CMV infection status was unknown, age-related changes in expanded clonotypes were potentially confounded.

The 39 donors, aged about 6 to 100 years, were systemically healthy Caucasian individuals from Russia. Each donor gave 9.5 to 10 milliliters of peripheral blood, drawn into EDTA-treated Vacutainer tubes. Ficoll-Paque density-gradient centrifugation was used to isolate PBMCs, with at least 7 million obtained per sample. Total RNA, at least 6 micrograms per sample, was extracted from PBMCs with Trizol reagent. The percentages of naive CD45RAhigh/CD27high T cells were determined by flow cytometry on a PBMC aliquot from every donor. With regard to this clonotype: Its target antigen remains unknown. Nothing much larger sits one base from this clone, and base qualities are not available.

Libraries were built with 5' RACE. The sequencing machine was an Illumina HiSeq 2500. A second about 7 to 11 cycle PCR used a sample-barcoded 5' primer and a J-beta primer mix. Each TCR beta cDNA molecule received a unique molecular identifier from a template-switch 5' adaptor carrying 12 random nucleotides. Each sample yielded at least 3 million CDR3-containing paired-end reads. First-strand cDNA synthesis was performed from all RNA using the Mint cDNA synthesis kit, with priming by a TRBC-specific oligonucleotide. Following uracil-DNA glycosylase treatment, all cDNA underwent a first 18-cycle PCR with the universal primers M1SS and BC2_uni_R. Under the source paper's analysis protocol: Normalization of each sample was performed by random selection of 1 million high-quality reads, each carrying a distinct molecular identifier. Reads sharing molecular identifiers were discarded rather than binned into consensus sequences. MiTCR, run with a Q25 quality threshold and the strictest error-elimination algorithm, handled CDR3 identification, clonotype clustering and error correction. A nonparametric unseen species model with Euler transformation was used to estimate a lower bound on total TCR beta diversity. TCRdb reprocessing: public reads trimmed at Q25 with fastp, clones called with MiXCR, in-frame beta chains kept. Under each unique CDR3 protein, matching rows form one entry showing the most common genes and DNA. These V and J calls rely on TCRdb rather than the paper's analysis. The sample table records approximately 1.5 million distinct CDR3 sequences; approximately 39% of these occur just once. The biggest ten clones account for about 4% of the sample.

The sequence came from a woman younger than 30 in good health. Material: blood.

The DNA sequence is given as TGTGCCAGCAGACACAAGCGGGACTCCTACAATGAGCAGTACTTC. Protein translation: CASRHKRDSYNEQYF. The rearrangement joined TRBV7-2 to TRBJ2-1; 7 bases in the junction line up with TRBD2. The J call may be incorrect, as the DNA end agrees better with TRBJ2-7. From cysteine to phenylalanine, the CDR3 is 15 amino acids long. Here the CDR3 DNA is all that survives: 45 bases in frame from base 1. The germline V gene provides CDR1 SGHTA and CDR2 FQGNSA.